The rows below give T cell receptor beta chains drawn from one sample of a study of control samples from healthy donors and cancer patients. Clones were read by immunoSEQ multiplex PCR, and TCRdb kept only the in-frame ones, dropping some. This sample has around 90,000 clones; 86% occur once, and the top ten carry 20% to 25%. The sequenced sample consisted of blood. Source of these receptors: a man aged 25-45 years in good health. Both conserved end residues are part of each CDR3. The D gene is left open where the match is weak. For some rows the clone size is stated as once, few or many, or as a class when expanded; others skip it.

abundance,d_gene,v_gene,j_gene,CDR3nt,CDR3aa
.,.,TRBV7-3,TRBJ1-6,TGTGCCAGCAGCCGCCGGGTTCATAATTCACCCCTCCACTTT,CASSRRVHNSPLHF
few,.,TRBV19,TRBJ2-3,TGTGCCAGTAGTAGTGGAGGAGATACGCAGTATTTT,CASSSGGDTQYF
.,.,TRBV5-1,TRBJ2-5,TGCGCCAGCAGCTTGGGTGAAGGGGGGCCGGAGACCCAGTACTTC,CASSLGEGGPETQYF
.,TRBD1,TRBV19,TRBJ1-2,TGTGCCAGTAGTATTAAGGGGGCGATCTATGGCTACACCTTC,CASSIKGAIYGYTF
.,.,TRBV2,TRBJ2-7,TGTGCCAGCAGGGAGGGGGCCTCTCTCGAGCAGTACTTC,CASREGASLEQYF
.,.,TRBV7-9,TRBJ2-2,TGTGCCAGCAGCTTAGCGCGCACCGGGGAGCTGTTTTTT,CASSLARTGELFF
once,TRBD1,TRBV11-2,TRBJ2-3,TGTGCCAGCAGCTTGGGGGACAGGCCAGATACGCAGTATTTT,CASSLGDRPDTQYF
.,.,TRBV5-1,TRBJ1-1,TGCGCCAGCAGCTTCTATTCGCAGGGGTTTTTGGTCTGGCACACTGAAGCTTTCTTT,CASSFYSQGFLVWHTEAFF
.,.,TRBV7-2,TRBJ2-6,TGTGCCAGCAGCCCGAACCGGGGCCGGGCTTCTGGGGCCAACGTCCTGACTTTC,CASSPNRGRASGANVLTF
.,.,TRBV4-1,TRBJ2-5,TGCGCCAGCAGCCAAGGGGCAGGTGCGTGGGAGACCCAGTACTTC,CASSQGAGAWETQYF
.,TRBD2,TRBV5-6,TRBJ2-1,TGTGCCAGCAGCCCCAAACTAGCGGCCTACAATGAGCAGTTCTTC,CASSPKLAAYNEQFF
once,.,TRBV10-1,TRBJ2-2,TGCGCCAGCAGTGAGTCGGGGGGCACCGGGGAGCTGTTTTTT,CASSESGGTGELFF
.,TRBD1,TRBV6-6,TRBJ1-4,TGTGCCAGCAGCAAGCAGGGGGCGGATAATGAAAAACTGTTTTTT,CASSKQGADNEKLFF
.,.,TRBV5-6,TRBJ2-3,TGTGCCAGCAGCCCCACAGGGTCTAGCACAGATACGCAGTATTTT,CASSPTGSSTDTQYF
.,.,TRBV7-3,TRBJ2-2,TGTGCCAGCAGTACAGGGCAGGGGACCGGGGAGCTGTTTTTT,CASSTGQGTGELFF
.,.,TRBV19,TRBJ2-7,TGTGCCAGTAGTATTGGGCGGGGACGCTACGAGCAGTACTTC,CASSIGRGRYEQYF
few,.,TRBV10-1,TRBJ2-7,TGCGCCAGCAGTGCACTGGACTACGAGCAGTACTTC,CASSALDYEQYF
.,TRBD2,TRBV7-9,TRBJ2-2,TGTGCCAGCACCCCCTCCGGGGGGGGGTGGACCGGGGAGCTGTTTTTT,CASTPSGGGWTGELFF
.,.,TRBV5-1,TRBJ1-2,TGCGCCAGCAGCTTGGGGTCCTCTCTACTCTATGGCTACACCTTC,CASSLGSSLLYGYTF
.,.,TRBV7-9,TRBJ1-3,TGTGCCGGAAGCACCATCCCGAACTCTGGAAACACCATATATTTT,CAGSTIPNSGNTIYF
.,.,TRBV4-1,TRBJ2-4,TGCGCCAGCAGCCAAGACTGGGGGACCAAAAACATTCAGTACTTC,CASSQDWGTKNIQYF
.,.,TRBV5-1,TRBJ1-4,TGCGCCAGCAGCTCACAGGGACATGAAAAACTGTTTTTT,CASSSQGHEKLFF
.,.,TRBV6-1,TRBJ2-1,TGTGCCAGCAGTGAACACGGGACGGACTACAATGAGCAGTTCTTC,CASSEHGTDYNEQFF
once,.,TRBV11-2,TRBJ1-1,TGTGCCAGCAGCTTAGGAGTGAACACTGAAGCTTTCTTT,CASSLGVNTEAFF
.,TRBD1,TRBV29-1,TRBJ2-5,TGCAGCGCCACAGGGGGCCTAACCGCCCAGAATACCCAGTACTTC,CSATGGLTAQNTQYF
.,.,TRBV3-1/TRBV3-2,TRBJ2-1,TGTGCCAGCAGCCCGTCCCGGGGGTTCTCCTACAATGAGCAGTTCTTC,CASSPSRGFSYNEQFF
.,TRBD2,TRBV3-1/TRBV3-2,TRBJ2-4,TGTGCCAGCAGCCACGGGGGGGCTACCAAAAACATTCAGTACTTC,CASSHGGATKNIQYF
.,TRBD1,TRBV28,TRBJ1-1,TGTGCCAGCAGTTATAATTGGGGGACAGCGAACACTGAAGCTTTCTTT,CASSYNWGTANTEAFF
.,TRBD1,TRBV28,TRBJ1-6,TGTGCCAGCAGTCAGGGTACAGGGGGAAATTCACCCCTCCACTTT,CASSQGTGGNSPLHF
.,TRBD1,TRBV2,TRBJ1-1,TGTGCCAGCGGGGGGGACAGGGTTGGCACTGAAGCTTTCTTT,CASGGDRVGTEAFF
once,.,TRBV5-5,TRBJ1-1,TGTGCCAGCAGCTTGGCGGCAATCAGGAACACTGAAGCTTTCTTT,CASSLAAIRNTEAFF
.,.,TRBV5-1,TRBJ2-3,TGCGCCAGCAATAGGGGGAGAGCTAGCACAGATACGCAGTATTTT,CASNRGRASTDTQYF
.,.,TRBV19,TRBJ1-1,TGTGCCAGTAGTATAGGAGGACGGATTGAAGCTTTCTTT,CASSIGGRIEAFF
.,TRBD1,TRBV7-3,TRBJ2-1,TGTGCCAGCAGCATCGACAGGGCGTTGGGCAATGAGCAGTTCTTC,CASSIDRALGNEQFF
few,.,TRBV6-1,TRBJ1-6,TGTGCCAGCAGTGTCTGGGGGGCCGAGGTTAATTCACCCCTCCACTTT,CASSVWGAEVNSPLHF
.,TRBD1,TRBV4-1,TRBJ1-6,TGCGCCAGCAGCCAAGGGACAGGGGTCTCACCCCTCCACTTT,CASSQGTGVSPLHF
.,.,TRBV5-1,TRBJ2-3,TGCGCCAGCAGCTCCGGTGACACCACAGATACGCAGTATTTT,CASSSGDTTDTQYF
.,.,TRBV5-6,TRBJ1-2,TGTGCCAGCAGCTTGGTCTCTCGGGGGCCCGCTAGTGGCTACACCTTC,CASSLVSRGPASGYTF
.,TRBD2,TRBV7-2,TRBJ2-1,TGTGCCAGCAGCCCTCGGCCTAGCGGGGGCCCTTACAATGAGCAGTTCTTC,CASSPRPSGGPYNEQFF
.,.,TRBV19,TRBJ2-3,TGTGCCAGTAGTACACCCCCCGGGAACAGGGTTAATCGCACAGATACGCAGTATTTT,CASSTPPGNRVNRTDTQYF
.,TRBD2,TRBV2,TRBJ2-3,TGTGCCTCACGCCCCGGCGGGGGGGCAGGAGATACGCAGTATTTT,CASRPGGGAGDTQYF
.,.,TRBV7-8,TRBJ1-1,TGTGCCAGCAGCTCAGTCCCGACTCTGGGGGCTTTCTTT,CASSSVPTLGAFF
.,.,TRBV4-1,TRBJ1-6,TGCGCCAGCAGTCTTCGGGGGGGTGGCCTCTATAATTCACCCCTCCACTTT,CASSLRGGGLYNSPLHF
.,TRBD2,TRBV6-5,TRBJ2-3,TGTGCCAGCAGTACTAGCGGGGGCGGGGATACGCAGTATTTT,CASSTSGGGDTQYF
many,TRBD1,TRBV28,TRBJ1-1,TGTGCCAGCAGCACAGGGGGCGAGGCCACTGAAGCTTTCTTT,CASSTGGEATEAFF
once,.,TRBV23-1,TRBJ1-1,TGCGCCAGCAGTCCTTCGGGGGGGGCAATTTACACTGAAGCTTTCTTT,CASSPSGGAIYTEAFF
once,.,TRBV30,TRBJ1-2,TGTGCCTGGATACAGTCCCGGGCAGGCAACTATGGCTACACCTTC,CAWIQSRAGNYGYTF
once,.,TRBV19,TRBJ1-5,TGTGCCAGTAGTATGGGCAGAACTAGCAATCAGCCCCAGCATTTT,CASSMGRTSNQPQHF
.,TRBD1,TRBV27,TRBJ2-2,TGTGCCAGCAGCCCTTTGACAGGGGACACCGGGGAGCTGTTTTTT,CASSPLTGDTGELFF
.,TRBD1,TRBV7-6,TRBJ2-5,TGTGCCAGCAGCGCGATGGGACAGGGGACGCAAGAGACCCAGTACTTC,CASSAMGQGTQETQYF
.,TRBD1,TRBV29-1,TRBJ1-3,TGCAGCGTTGAAGACCTGGGACAGGGCTTAGGAAACACCATATATTTT,CSVEDLGQGLGNTIYF
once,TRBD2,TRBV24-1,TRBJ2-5,TGTGCCACCAGTGATTTGCCTTCGTCGGGGGGCCAAGAGACCCAGTACTTC,CATSDLPSSGGQETQYF
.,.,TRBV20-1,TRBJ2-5,TGCAGTGCTTCCCCCGGGGAGACCCAGTACTTC,CSASPGETQYF
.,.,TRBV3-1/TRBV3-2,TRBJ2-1,TGTGCCAGCAGCCATGGCCCGTCGGGCTCCTACAATGAGCAGTTCTTC,CASSHGPSGSYNEQFF
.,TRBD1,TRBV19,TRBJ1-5,TGTGCCAGTAGTATGGGGACAGGGCCCAATCAGCCCCAGCATTTT,CASSMGTGPNQPQHF
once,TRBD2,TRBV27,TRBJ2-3,TGTGCCAGCAGTTTAAGAGGAGCGGGGGTCTTCGCGGATACGCAGTATTTT,CASSLRGAGVFADTQYF
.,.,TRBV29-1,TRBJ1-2,TGCAGCGTTGATGTCATGGCCTATGGCTACACCTTC,CSVDVMAYGYTF
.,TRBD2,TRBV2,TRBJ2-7,TGTGCCAGCAGGGACCGACTAGCGGGGGCCTACGAGCAGTACTTC,CASRDRLAGAYEQYF
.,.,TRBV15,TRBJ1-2,TGTGCCACCAGCAGAGTTGCAGGCGGACACTATGGCTACACCTTC,CATSRVAGGHYGYTF